Listed below are T cell receptor beta chains from one sample, sequenced in a study of blood T cell repertoires in COVID-19. Repertoires were generated with immunoSEQ multiplex PCR, while TCRdb's copy carries only in-frame clones and drops some. The data show about 170,000 clones, with around four fifths seen just once and approximately 8.1% held by the top ten. Material: peripheral blood. These TCRs come from an elderly woman with COVID-19, enrolled during active disease. Each CDR3 is given with its conserved first and last residue. D genes are given only for firm matches. Some rows mark clone size as missing; the rest say once, few, many or name a class of expanded clone.

V,J,size,D,DNA,CDR3
TRBV3-1/TRBV3-2,TRBJ1-1,once,-,TGTGCCAGCAGCCAAGTTGGCGGAGGAGCTGAAGCTTTCTTT,CASSQVGGGAEAFF
TRBV5-4,TRBJ1-3,-,TRBD1,TGTGCCAGCAGCTCAGGACAGGTTACCTCTGGAAACACCATATATTTT,CASSSGQVTSGNTIYF
TRBV5-1,TRBJ1-6,-,TRBD1,TGCGCCAGCAGCACACAACCGGGACAGACTAATTCACCCCTCCACTTT,CASSTQPGQTNSPLHF
TRBV6-5,TRBJ1-1,-,-,TGTGCCAGCAGTCCTATACAGGAAATTGAGACTGAAGCTTTCTTT,CASSPIQEIETEAFF
TRBV5-6,TRBJ1-2,-,TRBD1,TGTGCCAGCAGCATGACAGGGGCGGGGGATTATGGCTACACCTTC,CASSMTGAGDYGYTF
TRBV6-5,TRBJ1-5,-,-,TGTGCCAGCAAGGGCAGGGACAATCAGCCCCAGCATTTT,CASKGRDNQPQHF
TRBV5-3,TRBJ2-4,-,TRBD2,TGTGCCAGAAGGGTGACTAGCGGGGGTGTCCGGCTAGCCAAAAACATTCAGTACTTC,CARRVTSGGVRLAKNIQYF
TRBV10-3,TRBJ1-2,few,TRBD1,TGTGCCATCAGTGGGACAGGGGAGAACTATGGCTACACCTTC,CAISGTGENYGYTF
TRBV5-6,TRBJ1-5,-,-,TGTGCCAGCAGCCAGGACAGAGCATTCAATCAGCCCCAGCATTTT,CASSQDRAFNQPQHF
TRBV6-5,TRBJ2-7,once,-,TGTGCCAGCAAGAGTAGGAGCTCCTACGAGCAGTACTTC,CASKSRSSYEQYF
TRBV5-4,TRBJ2-5,-,TRBD1,TGTGCCAGCGGCGACAGGGCGCAAGAGACCCAGTACTTC,CASGDRAQETQYF
TRBV10-1,TRBJ1-4,-,TRBD1,TGCGCCAGCAAAGACAGGGGAGGGACTAATGAAAAACTGTTTTTT,CASKDRGGTNEKLFF
TRBV9,TRBJ1-1,-,TRBD1,TGTGCCAGCAGACAGGGGCAGGGGAGCACTGAAGCTTTCTTT,CASRQGQGSTEAFF
TRBV24-1,TRBJ2-1,few,TRBD2,TGTGCCACCAGTGATTTTTCGGGAGGTGCCCACAATGAGCAGTTCTTC,CATSDFSGGAHNEQFF
TRBV19,TRBJ1-5,-,TRBD1,TGTGCCAGTAGTTCGAGACAGGGAATACAGCCCCAGCATTTT,CASSSRQGIQPQHF
TRBV9,TRBJ1-2,-,-,TGTGCCAGCAGCCCAAGGGAGGGGGGGTTTGGTGGCTACACCTTC,CASSPREGGFGGYTF
TRBV6-5,TRBJ2-1,many,TRBD1,TGTGCCAGCGAGCACCGGGACAGGGGTTCCAATGAGCAGTTCTTC,CASEHRDRGSNEQFF
TRBV19,TRBJ2-3,-,TRBD2,TGTGCCTCAGGAGGCCGGGGGACTAGCGGAACAAGGCGGGATACGCAGTATTTT,CASGGRGTSGTRRDTQYF
TRBV5-4,TRBJ2-5,-,-,TGTGCCAGCAGCTTGGGGAGGGCCGGCGAGACCCAGTACTTC,CASSLGRAGETQYF
TRBV7-8,TRBJ2-7,-,TRBD2,TGTGCCAGCAGCGCCCCCGGGACTAACTACGGTTACGAGCAGTACTTC,CASSAPGTNYGYEQYF
TRBV20-1,TRBJ1-6,few,-,TGCAGTGCTAGTCCCGGACAGAGTAATTCACCCCTCCACTTT,CSASPGQSNSPLHF
TRBV28,TRBJ2-7,few,TRBD2,TGTGCCAGCAGTCCCGGGACTAGCGGGAGGAGCGAGCAGTACTTC,CASSPGTSGRSEQYF
TRBV2,TRBJ1-1,-,-,TGTGCCAGTACCCCCCCGGGGACTGAAGCTTTCTTT,CASTPPGTEAFF
TRBV18,TRBJ1-4,-,TRBD1,TGTGCCAGCTCGCGGGACAGGGCTAATGAAAAACTGTTTTTT,CASSRDRANEKLFF
TRBV7-3,TRBJ2-2,once,-,TGTGCCAGCAGCTTATTCTCAGGGGTCGGGGAGCTGTTTTTT,CASSLFSGVGELFF
TRBV19,TRBJ1-2,-,-,TGTGCCAGTAGTATTTTACAGGACTATGGCTACACCTTC,CASSILQDYGYTF
TRBV7-2,TRBJ2-1,once,-,TGTGCCAGCAGCTTAGCGCCTAGCTACAATGAGCAGTTCTTC,CASSLAPSYNEQFF
TRBV25-1,TRBJ2-7,-,TRBD1,TGTGCCAGCAGAGGACAGGGGAGATACGAGCAGTACTTC,CASRGQGRYEQYF
TRBV19,TRBJ1-5,-,-,TGTGCCAGTAGTATCTATTCAGGTGGCAATCAGCCCCAGCATTTT,CASSIYSGGNQPQHF
TRBV16,TRBJ1-5,-,-,TGTGCCAGCAGCCGGGAGTATCAGCCCCAGCATTTT,CASSREYQPQHF
TRBV19,TRBJ1-1,-,-,TGTGCCAGTACCCCGAATGGGGCCGACACTGAAGCTTTCTTT,CASTPNGADTEAFF
TRBV11-2,TRBJ2-3,-,TRBD2,TGTGCCAGCAGCTTAGGCGGGAGGACAGATACGCAGTATTTT,CASSLGGRTDTQYF
TRBV5-1,TRBJ2-7,-,TRBD2,TGCGCCAGCAGCTCCCTAGCGGCGACCTACGAGCAGTACTTC,CASSSLAATYEQYF
TRBV18,TRBJ1-3,-,-,TGTGCCAGCTCACCACAGGGGACTGGAAACACCATATATTTT,CASSPQGTGNTIYF
TRBV5-1,TRBJ2-1,-,TRBD2,TGCGCCAGCAGCTTGGTAGCGGGAGGGGGGATTTACAATGAGCAGTTCTTC,CASSLVAGGGIYNEQFF
TRBV2,TRBJ1-1,-,TRBD1,TGTGCCACCGAACGGGACAGGGGGCTTGAAGCTTTCTTT,CATERDRGLEAFF
TRBV7-8,TRBJ1-1,-,-,TGTGCCAGCAGCTTACTGCCAGACACTGAAGCTTTCTTT,CASSLLPDTEAFF
TRBV6-6,TRBJ2-7,-,-,TGTGCCAGCAGTTACCTCGGACTTGATTCCTACGAGCAGTACTTC,CASSYLGLDSYEQYF
TRBV5-1,TRBJ2-3,-,TRBD1,TGCGCCAGCAGCGGGGGACAGGGGACAGATACGCAGTATTTT,CASSGGQGTDTQYF
TRBV9,TRBJ1-6,-,TRBD1,TGTGCCAGCAGCGCCGGGACAGATTCACCCCTCCACTTT,CASSAGTDSPLHF
TRBV2,TRBJ1-1,-,TRBD1,TGTGCCAGCAGTGAACAGGGGGTGGGGATGAACACTGAAGCTTTCTTT,CASSEQGVGMNTEAFF
TRBV4-2,TRBJ2-1,once,-,TGTGCCAGCAGCCAAGATCGTAGCGGCCTCTACAATGAGCAGTTCTTC,CASSQDRSGLYNEQFF
TRBV18,TRBJ2-3,once,TRBD2,TGTGCCAGCTCACTTCCCCTCGGGGGAGGGCCTCCGGATACGCAGTATTTT,CASSLPLGGGPPDTQYF
TRBV5-1,TRBJ2-5,-,-,TGCGCCAGCAGCCTCCCAAGAGACCAAGAGACCCAGTACTTC,CASSLPRDQETQYF
TRBV3-1/TRBV3-2,TRBJ1-6,-,-,TGTGCCAGCAGCCGGGTAGGGGGGGATAATTCACCCCTCCACTTT,CASSRVGGDNSPLHF
TRBV6-4,TRBJ2-6,-,-,TGTGCCAGCAGTGAGGGCAGATCACCTGGGGCCAACGTCCTGACTTTC,CASSEGRSPGANVLTF
TRBV5-1,TRBJ2-6,-,TRBD2,TGCGCCAGCAGCTTGGATGGGAGGGCTGGGGCCAACGTCCTGACTTTC,CASSLDGRAGANVLTF
TRBV6-5,TRBJ2-7,-,TRBD2,TGTGCCAGCATCCGGACTAGCGGGACCTACGAGCAGTACTTC,CASIRTSGTYEQYF